The 7 T cell receptor beta chains below were found in one sample sequenced in a study of radiotherapy plus CTLA-4 blockade in lung cancer. Clones were read by immunoSEQ multiplex PCR, and TCRdb kept only the in-frame ones, dropping some. The sample lists about 110,000 clones; 70% to 85% were seen once. The sample consisted of peripheral blood, taken from a patient treated with radiotherapy plus ipilimumab. The source of these receptors is a human donor with non-small cell lung cancer that progressed on radiotherapy plus ipilimumab. Some clones in this sample may be carry-over from other donors' samples.

The chain uses TRBV9 and TRBJ1-1; 7 nucleotides agree with TRBD1. The CDR3 covers 15 residues. With V trimmed by 3 bases and J by 10 bases, 15 bases remained unmatched. Germline assignment: CDR1 SGDLS and CDR2 YYNGEE. The CDR3 loop reads CASSGRDSSIKTAFF. Here the CDR3 DNA reads TGTGCCAGCAGCGGTCGGGACAGCTCTATAAAAACAGCTTTCTTT.

The CDR3 region is CASSLGSTDTQYF. DNA for the CDR3: TGTGCCAGCAGCTTAGGTAGCACAGATACGCAGTATTTT. This chain uses TRBV7-3 with TRBJ2-3; no firm D call. Germline CDR1 reads SGHTA; CDR2 reads FQGTGA. Trimming removed 2 bases from V and 0 bases from J, with 3 bases in between. The CDR3 has 13 amino acids.

This chain joins TRBV9 and TRBJ2-7; 9 bases match TRBD1. With 7 bases clipped from V and 1 base from J, the junction kept 6 bases outside the gene matches. Germline V lookup: CDR1 SGDLS, CDR2 YYNGEE. The CDR3 spans 14 residues. The CDR3 coding sequence is TGTGCCAGCGGACGGACAGGGGTTTCCTACGAGCAGTACTTC. It translates to CASGRTGVSYEQYF.

Here the CDR3 reads CASSPRGLAPLGSYF. The DNA of the CDR3 is TGTGCCAGCAGTCCTAGGGGACTAGCACCACTCGGGAGTTATTTT. The chain carries TRBV4-2 and TRBJ2-3; TRBD2 matches 9 bases. The germline V gene encodes CDR1 LGHNA and CDR2 YNFKEQ. This CDR3 contains 15 residues. With 6 bases clipped from V and 15 bases from J, the junction kept 19 bases outside the gene matches.

The V call is TRBV5-4, the J call TRBJ2-5; TRBD2 aligns across 14 bases. This CDR3 is built from 14 residues. Losses at the gene ends were 5 bases for V and 3 bases for J; bases not matched to a gene: 0. Germline-derived CDR1 and CDR2 are SGHNT and YYREEE (reference sequence). The CDR3 reads CASRGLAGEETQYF. The CDR3 DNA is TGTGCCAGCAGGGGACTAGCGGGGGAAGAGACCCAGTACTTC.

The CDR3 nucleotides are TGTGCCAGTAGTATAGGAGTCTGGACAGGGGGCGGCGAGACCCAGTACTTC. Translated: CASSIGVWTGGGETQYF. The chain joins TRBV19 to TRBJ2-5; 11 bases fit TRBD1. Trimming cost V 1 base and J 5 bases; bases outside gene matches: 9. Germline V lookup: CDR1 LNHDA, CDR2 SQIVND (reference sequence). CDR3 length: 17 residues.

V and J are TRBV2 and TRBJ2-7; D remains ambiguous. The CDR3 has 13 amino acids. V was trimmed by 7 bases and J by 2 bases, leaving 12 bases between them. CDR1 and CDR2 from the germline V gene are SNHLY and FYNNEI. CDR3 DNA sequence: TGTGCCAGCAATGGGCAGGCAACCTACGAGCAGTACTTC. Amino acid sequence: CASNGQATYEQYF.